This paragraph covers one T cell receptor beta chain sequence. This clone has only a few counts. Its cognate antigen has yet to be identified. Base qualities were left out, and no much larger clone turns up one base away. This sample was included in a study of blood T cell repertoires in COVID-19 (dated by TCRdb to between 2020 and 2021). Describing the broader study: Samples from collaborators originated in the United States, Italy and Spain and spanned both the acute and convalescent phases of COVID-19. Samples were obtained from the ongoing ImmuneRACE study (first 160 participants) and from approximately 1,200 subjects provided by 6 global collaborators. A freely available public database, intended as a resource for researchers studying the immune response to SARS-CoV-2, is where the repertoires were released. HLA class I and class II types, where available, came from metadata supplied by the sample provider rather than from assay-based typing. The dataset comprised deeply sampled blood TCRbeta repertoires from subjects exposed to, actively infected with, or recovered from COVID-19. The material from the prospective study consisted of cDNA or gDNA derived from T cells, B-cell-depleted T cells, or PBMCs. Nearly every sample came with metadata listing a de-identified subject ID, COVID-19 status, age in years and sex.

The paper's findings and limits, for the study overall: How much clinical and demographic metadata was included differed by source and by participant, and the metadata was provided uncurated.

TCRbeta CDR3 regions were amplified from genomic DNA using the immunoSEQ Assay, a bias-controlled multiplex PCR. The authors processed their data as follows. The number of nucleated cells in each sample was estimated from the amplification of reference gene primers within the assay. Sequence reads were collapsed and filtered to measure the absolute abundance of every unique TCRbeta CDR3 rearrangement. For each sample, productive Simpson clonality was calculated by taking the square root of Simpson's diversity index across productive rearrangements. TCRdb re-hosts the immuneACCESS table, in-frame sequences only. Its copies lack some clones; in the studies checked, an unresolved V gene accounts for under half of them, and the cause for the rest is not known. V and J calls and clone size come straight from that table; D and trimming were deduced from the DNA. The sample table contains under 170,000 clones; only one count was recorded for about four fifths of them. The ten top clones hold 2.2% of the sample.

Collaborating institutions collected whole blood in K2EDTA tubes following their own protocols. For TCRbeta analysis, collaborators shipped samples in one of three forms: frozen whole blood, isolated PBMCs, or DNA extracted from either of those sample types. V loses 0 bases of germline sequence and J loses 8 bases, and the interval between the two ends is 14 bases. From the cysteine up to the phenylalanine, the CDR3 has a length of 15 residues. Only the CDR3 part of the read is kept: 45 bases, read in frame from the first base. The germline V gene (reference sequence) provides CDR1 LGHDT and CDR2 YNNKEL.

The clonotype originates from a man aged 65 to 85 with acute or convalescent COVID-19. The V and J genes are TRBV3-1 (or the pseudogene TRBV3-2) and TRBJ2-1, with the D gene call left open. Specimen: peripheral blood. This receptor has the CDR3 CASSQEGRAVDEQFF. The nucleotide sequence reads as follows: TGTGCCAGCAGCCAAGAGGGCAGAGCAGTGGATGAGCAGTTCTTC.